This T cell receptor beta chain was sequenced for a study of blood T cell repertoires in COVID-19. Clones were read by immunoSEQ multiplex PCR, and TCRdb kept only the in-frame ones, dropping some. The sample lists some 250,000 clones, about four fifths occurring once. Per the germline V gene, CDR1 is LGHNA and CDR2 is YNFKEQ. The CDR3 covers 15 residues. Between the trimmed V and J ends, which lost 1 base and 4 bases, there was a span of 13 bases. The origin of this receptor is a woman under 30 with acute or convalescent COVID-19. The material sequenced was peripheral blood. The chain uses TRBV4-2 and TRBJ1-1, with TRBD1 as a possible D gene (6 bases). The CDR3: CASSQAGALGTEAFF. The CDR3 DNA follows: TGTGCCAGCAGCCAAGCAGGGGCCCTGGGCACTGAAGCTTTCTTT.